A single sample is the source of the 5 T cell receptor beta chains below, sequenced in a study of blood T cell repertoires in COVID-19. Sequenced by immunoSEQ multiplex PCR; TCRdb stores in-frame clones only, minus some. This sample carries about 93,000 clones, less than 90% of them seen once, and the ten largest clones take about 19%. The sample was peripheral blood. These receptors all stem from a woman at least 80 years old with acute or convalescent COVID-19.

The V and J genes are TRBV4-2 and TRBJ1-3, with 7 positions matching TRBD1. Germline CDR1 is LGHNA and CDR2 is YNFKEQ. J gave up 3 bases and V 1 base, and 9 bases lay outside the gene matches. CDR3 length equals 17 residues. The DNA for the CDR3 is TGTGCCAGCAGCCAAGCCCCCTGGAGGACAGGTGGAAACACCATATATTTT. The encoded protein is CASSQAPWRTGGNTIYF.

The chain joins TRBV7-9 to TRBJ2-2, with 13 bases matching TRBD2. Germline V gene lookup returns CDR1 SEHNR and CDR2 FQNEAQ (reference sequence). This CDR3 is 15 amino acids long. The trim removed 7 bases at V and 4 bases at J, leaving 3 bases unmatched. CDR3 sequence (DNA): TGTGCCAGCACCGGACTAGCGGGGGTCACCGGGGAGCTGTTTTTT. Its translation: CASTGLAGVTGELFF.

This chain connects TRBV6-5 to TRBJ2-1, with no clear D. Per the germline V gene, CDR1 is MNHEY and CDR2 is SVGAGI. V lost 2 bases to trimming and J lost 4 bases, with 6 bases between them. The CDR3 is 13 amino acids. In DNA, the CDR3 is TGTGCCAGCAGTTACGGCAGATACAATGAGCAGTTCTTC. Amino acid sequence: CASSYGRYNEQFF.

The genes are TRBV25-1 and TRBJ2-7; 10 bases line up with TRBD1. Losses at the gene ends were 2 bases for V and 2 bases for J; bases not matched to a gene: 3. Germline-derived CDR1 and CDR2 are MGHDK and SYGVNS. CDR3 length equals 15 residues. DNA of the CDR3: TGTGCCAGCAGTGAACCCGGGACAGGGGCCTACGAGCAGTACTTC. Its translation: CASSEPGTGAYEQYF.

V is TRBV7-2 and J is TRBJ2-2; D is unclear. Germline V gene sequence: CDR1 SGHTA, CDR2 FQGNSA. V lost 4 bases and J lost 4, with 10 bases in between. CDR3 length equals 14 residues. The CDR3 nucleotides read TGTGCCAGCAGCTCACGACTCTCCACCGGGGAGCTGTTTTTT. This translates into CASSSRLSTGELFF.